Listed below are T cell receptor beta chains from one sample, sequenced in a study of OX40 agonist ivuxolimab in advanced cancers. Profiled with immunoSEQ multiplex PCR; TCRdb holds only in-frame clones, not every one. The top ten hold 15% to 20% of the sample, which has roughly 53,000 clones, 85% to 95% seen once. Sequencing was performed on CD4+ or CD8+ T cells sorted from blood, taken in a trial of the OX40 agonist ivuxolimab. Every receptor here comes from an adult with an advanced solid tumor such as melanoma, head and neck, liver or kidney cancer. Each CDR3 is given with its conserved first and last residue. Fields, in order: clone size, V gene, D gene, J gene, CDR3 protein, CDR3 DNA. D genes are given only for firm matches. Size values are once, few and many counts, or a class for expanded clones, and some rows have none.

>NA|TRBV5-1|NA|TRBJ2-7
CASSLAGWQGSSYEQYF
TGCGCCAGCAGCTTGGCCGGGTGGCAGGGAAGCTCCTACGAGCAGTACTTC
>NA|TRBV14|NA|TRBJ1-1
CASSLWRSYEAFF
TGTGCCAGCAGCCTTTGGCGTAGTTACGAAGCTTTCTTT
>once|TRBV11-2|NA|TRBJ2-3
CASSLWTTDTQYF
TGTGCCAGCAGCTTATGGACCACAGATACGCAGTATTTT
>NA|TRBV9|NA|TRBJ2-7
CASSAEDNSAYEQYF
TGTGCCAGCAGCGCCGAAGACAATAGCGCCTACGAGCAGTACTTC
>NA|TRBV5-1|TRBD1|TRBJ1-1
CASSHRQGLYMNTEAFF
TGCGCCAGCAGCCACCGACAGGGATTATACATGAACACTGAAGCTTTCTTT
>NA|TRBV27|NA|TRBJ1-6
CASSLVPPGQGSSPLHF
TGTGCCAGCAGTTTAGTACCACCCGGGCAGGGAAGTTCACCCCTCCACTTT
>NA|TRBV7-3|NA|TRBJ1-2
CASSSSGTNGYTF
TGTGCCAGCAGCTCCTCCGGGACCAATGGCTACACCTTC
>NA|TRBV4-2|NA|TRBJ1-5
CASSQTRNIQPQHF
TGTGCCAGCAGCCAAACTCGGAACATTCAGCCCCAGCATTTT
>NA|TRBV28|TRBD1|TRBJ1-5
CASSLGQGAHSNQPQHF
TGTGCCAGCAGTTTGGGACAGGGGGCACATAGCAATCAGCCCCAGCATTTT
>NA|TRBV5-8|NA|TRBJ2-7
CASSLGAGFYEQYF
TGTGCCAGCAGCTTGGGGGCGGGATTCTACGAGCAGTACTTC
>NA|TRBV4-3|TRBD2|TRBJ2-3
CASSQDLLAGGLTDTQYF
TGCGCCAGCAGCCAAGACCTACTAGCGGGAGGACTCACAGATACGCAGTATTTT
>NA|TRBV5-5|TRBD2|TRBJ2-1
CASRALAGTTYNEQFF
TGTGCCAGCAGGGCACTAGCGGGAACAACCTACAATGAGCAGTTCTTC
>NA|TRBV27|TRBD1|TRBJ2-5
CASGDRGAETQYF
TGTGCCAGCGGGGACAGGGGAGCAGAGACCCAGTACTTC
>NA|TRBV5-4|TRBD2|TRBJ2-7
CASSGATSGIHEQYF
TGTGCCAGCAGCGGGGCGACTAGCGGGATTCACGAGCAGTACTTC
>once|TRBV7-2|TRBD2|TRBJ2-4
CASTLGGGRVDIQYF
TGTGCCAGCACCCTGGGGGGAGGGAGAGTGGACATTCAGTACTTC
>NA|TRBV19|NA|TRBJ1-1
CASSIDARATEAFF
TGTGCCAGTAGTATAGATGCCAGGGCCACTGAAGCTTTCTTT
>NA|TRBV2|NA|TRBJ2-7
CASGMTVQSFEQYF
TGTGCCAGCGGGATGACAGTTCAGTCCTTCGAGCAGTACTTC
>NA|TRBV7-9|TRBD1|TRBJ2-7
CASSTSGTGFYEQYF
TGTGCCAGCAGCACCTCCGGGACAGGGTTTTACGAGCAGTACTTC
>NA|TRBV10-3|NA|TRBJ1-5
CAISDTNQPQHF
TGTGCCATCTCGGACACCAATCAGCCCCAGCATTTT
>once|TRBV5-6|NA|TRBJ2-2
CASSLYDTGELFF
TGTGCCAGCAGCTTGTATGACACCGGGGAGCTGTTTTTT
>NA|TRBV29-1|TRBD2|TRBJ2-1
CSGQGREGPLYNEQFF
TGCAGCGGTCAGGGGCGGGAGGGTCCCCTCTACAATGAGCAGTTCTTC
>NA|TRBV6-5|TRBD1|TRBJ2-7
CASSISGQGSYEQYF
TGTGCCAGCAGCATTTCGGGACAGGGGTCCTACGAGCAGTACTTC
>NA|TRBV5-1|NA|TRBJ1-1
CASSLDIIMNTEAFF
TGCGCCAGCAGCTTGGACATTATCATGAACACTGAAGCTTTCTTT
>NA|TRBV9|NA|TRBJ2-3
CASSAEGGLTDTQYF
TGTGCCAGCAGCGCAGAGGGAGGCCTCACAGATACGCAGTATTTT
>NA|TRBV19|NA|TRBJ2-7
CASSIGSGSINEQYF
TGTGCCAGTAGTATAGGCTCAGGGAGTATAAACGAGCAGTACTTC
>NA|TRBV19|NA|TRBJ2-3
CASTGSTDTQYF
TGTGCCAGTACCGGTAGCACAGATACGCAGTATTTT
>NA|TRBV15|NA|TRBJ2-5
CATTGASQETQYF
TGTGCCACCACCGGAGCTTCGCAAGAGACCCAGTACTTC
>NA|TRBV28|NA|TRBJ2-7
CASTLDSYEQYF
TGTGCCAGCACCCTAGACAGTTACGAGCAGTACTTC
>few|TRBV27|NA|TRBJ2-5
CASSSGTRGETQYF
TGTGCCAGCAGTAGCGGAACCCGGGGAGAGACCCAGTACTTC
>NA|TRBV10-3|NA|TRBJ1-1
CAIAAGTLHPAFF
TGTGCCATCGCAGCCGGGACACTTCACCCGGCTTTCTTT
>once|TRBV5-4|NA|TRBJ2-5
CASSAGGTYQETQYF
TGTGCCAGCAGCGCTGGGGGTACCTACCAAGAGACCCAGTACTTC
>NA|TRBV15|TRBD1|TRBJ1-5
CATSRGTGVYQPQHF
TGTGCCACCAGCAGAGGGACAGGGGTCTATCAGCCCCAGCATTTT
>NA|TRBV6-7|NA|TRBJ2-7
CASSYSPPSDPYEQYF
TGTGCCAGCAGTTACTCCCCCCCTAGCGACCCCTACGAGCAGTACTTC
>NA|TRBV5-6|TRBD1|TRBJ1-4
CARSTGEATNEKLFF
TGTGCCAGATCAACAGGGGAGGCAACTAATGAAAAACTGTTTTTT
>once|TRBV9|NA|TRBJ2-7
CASSVADVNEQYF
TGTGCCAGCAGCGTAGCAGACGTGAACGAGCAGTACTTC
>NA|TRBV11-2|NA|TRBJ2-5
CATLPSYQETQYF
TGTGCCACCCTTCCCTCGTACCAAGAGACCCAGTACTTC
>few|TRBV25-1|NA|TRBJ1-2
CASSEYHGNYGYTF
TGTGCCAGCAGTGAATATCACGGGAACTATGGCTACACCTTC
>NA|TRBV27|NA|TRBJ2-7
CASSMGEGYEQYF
TGTGCCAGCAGTATGGGGGAAGGGTACGAGCAGTACTTC
>NA|TRBV6-1|NA|TRBJ1-1
CASGALNTEAFF
TGTGCCTCGGGGGCTTTGAACACTGAAGCTTTCTTT
>NA|TRBV29-1|NA|TRBJ1-3
CSVEDQSQIGNTIYF
TGCAGCGTTGAAGATCAGTCACAGATAGGAAACACCATATATTTT
>NA|TRBV7-9|NA|TRBJ2-7
CASSTTANSYEQYF
TGTGCCAGCAGCACAACCGCAAACAGCTACGAGCAGTACTTC
>NA|TRBV19|TRBD2|TRBJ2-7
CASSVAGGDYEQYF
TGTGCCAGTAGTGTAGCGGGTGGGGACTACGAGCAGTACTTC
>NA|TRBV14|NA|TRBJ1-1
CASSPRQVGKNTEAFF
TGTGCCAGCAGCCCAAGACAGGTCGGAAAGAACACTGAAGCTTTCTTT
>once|TRBV12-2|NA|TRBJ1-2
CASRLGGEYDYGYTF
TGTGCAAGTCGCTTAGGGGGGGAATATGACTATGGCTACACCTTC
>once|TRBV5-6|NA|TRBJ1-4
CASSFGNTDINEKLFF
TGTGCCAGCAGCTTCGGAAATACAGACATTAATGAAAAACTGTTTTTT
>once|TRBV28|NA|TRBJ2-7
CASSWSPREPRSYEQYF
TGTGCCAGCAGTTGGTCTCCGAGGGAGCCCAGGAGTTACGAGCAGTACTTC
>NA|TRBV19|NA|TRBJ2-7
CASSPQGLEQYF
TGTGCCAGTAGTCCCCAGGGGCTCGAGCAGTACTTC
>NA|TRBV4-3|NA|TRBJ2-7
CASSQELFPTYLEQYF
TGCGCCAGCAGCCAAGAACTGTTCCCCACCTATCTCGAGCAGTACTTC
>NA|TRBV5-4|TRBD2|TRBJ2-7
CASSSGGHEQYF
TGTGCCAGCAGCTCGGGGGGGCACGAGCAGTACTTC
>NA|TRBV6-6|TRBD1|TRBJ1-2
CASRGQGGTPYGYTF
TGTGCCAGCAGGGGACAGGGGGGCACTCCCTATGGCTACACCTTC
>NA|TRBV5-1|NA|TRBJ2-7
CASSFSYEQYF
TGCGCCAGCAGCTTCTCCTACGAGCAGTACTTC
>NA|TRBV4-3|NA|TRBJ1-5
CASSQVRGEQPQHF
TGCGCCAGCAGCCAAGTTCGGGGAGAACAGCCCCAGCATTTT
>NA|TRBV7-9|NA|TRBJ2-2
CASSLDLNRGTGELFF
TGTGCCAGCAGCCTCGACTTAAACCGCGGCACCGGGGAGCTGTTTTTT
>NA|TRBV28|TRBD1|TRBJ2-7
CASSLFGQGIANAYEQYF
TGTGCCAGCAGTTTATTCGGACAGGGGATAGCGAACGCCTACGAGCAGTACTTC
>NA|TRBV6-1|TRBD2|TRBJ2-7
CASSEVTSGTYEQYF
TGTGCCAGCAGTGAAGTGACTAGCGGGACCTACGAGCAGTACTTC